Listed below are T cell receptor beta chains from one sample, sequenced in a study of early T cells in non-severe SARS-CoV-2 infection. MiXCR, run by TCRdb on the 5' RACE reads, gives a single entry per CDR3 protein. The data show approximately 30,000 distinct CDR3 sequences, around 4.4% seen once. The material sequenced was whole blood. The receptors derive from an adult who was a healthcare worker with PCR-confirmed SARS-CoV-2 infection or an uninfected control (not recorded which). Each CDR3 is given with its conserved first and last residue. D genes are given only for firm matches. Not every row has a clone size; where given, it reads once, few, many or a size class.

-	TRBJ2-4	many	TRBV7-9	CASSAARDVGKNIQYF	TGTGCCAGCAGCGCCGCCAGGGATGTTGGCAAAAACATTCAGTACTTC
-	TRBJ2-1	many	TRBV6-2/TRBV6-3	CASMLNRYNEQFF	TGTGCCAGCATGTTGAACCGGTACAATGAGCAGTTCTTC
TRBD1	TRBJ2-7	many	TRBV12-3/TRBV12-4	CASSLTPLSAGGRWEQYF	TGTGCCAGCAGCCTAACCCCCCTGTCGGCAGGGGGCCGTTGGGAGCAGTACTTC
-	TRBJ1-5	many	TRBV19	CASSPGGGGNQPQHF	TGTGCCAGTAGCCCCGGGGGCGGGGGCAATCAGCCCCAGCATTTT
TRBD2	TRBJ2-7	many	TRBV6-5	CASRPPSGRAYEQYF	TGTGCCAGCAGGCCTCCTAGCGGGAGGGCCTACGAGCAGTACTTC
-	TRBJ2-7	-	TRBV11-2	CASSRSFREQYF	TGTGCCAGCAGCCGATCCTTTCGCGAGCAGTACTTC
-	TRBJ2-1	many	TRBV7-9	CASSGGTYNEQFF	TGTGCCAGCAGCGGGGGGACCTACAATGAGCAGTTCTTC
-	TRBJ2-2	many	TRBV9	CASSVGSSVLTGELFF	TGTGCCAGCAGCGTAGGTTCTAGTGTATTGACCGGGGAGCTGTTTTTT
-	TRBJ2-5	medium-sized	TRBV11-2	CASRPTRSRNAQETQYF	TGTGCCAGCAGACCGACCCGATCCAGGAACGCTCAAGAGACCCAGTACTTC
TRBD2	TRBJ2-3	many	TRBV20-1	CSAKAPGQRGSTDTQYF	TGCAGTGCCAAAGCCCCGGGCCAGCGGGGGAGCACAGATACGCAGTATTTT
-	TRBJ1-6	-	TRBV12-5	CASGPSLPPLHF	TGTGCTAGTGGTCCCTCCCTGCCACCCCTCCACTTT
-	TRBJ2-6	many	TRBV5-1	CASSPQRSGANVLTF	TGCGCCAGCAGCCCCCAGCGTTCTGGGGCCAACGTCCTGACTTTC
-	TRBJ2-7	many	TRBV29-1	CSAKKDSTSYEQYF	TGCAGCGCCAAAAAGGACAGTACCTCCTACGAGCAGTACTTC
TRBD1	TRBJ2-1	few	TRBV7-3	CASSSNRDRELPNEQFF	TGTGCCAGCAGCTCGAATCGGGACAGGGAACTCCCCAATGAGCAGTTCTTC
TRBD2	TRBJ2-3	many	TRBV20-1	CSASGLAGVTDTQYF	TGCAGTGCTAGCGGTCTAGCGGGAGTTACAGATACGCAGTATTTT
TRBD1	TRBJ1-5	many	TRBV6-5	CASRYRGDNQPQHF	TGTGCCAGCAGATACAGGGGGGACAATCAGCCCCAGCATTTT
-	TRBJ2-5	few	TRBV20-1	CSAFPRGVQETQYF	TGCAGTGCGTTCCCAAGAGGGGTACAAGAGACCCAGTACTTC
-	TRBJ2-2	many	TRBV12-5	CASALDARGTGELFF	TGTGCTAGTGCCCTCGACGCCCGGGGCACCGGGGAGCTGTTTTTT
-	TRBJ2-7	few	TRBV30	CAWGQYSYEQYF	TGTGCCTGGGGACAGTACTCCTACGAGCAGTACTTC
TRBD1	TRBJ2-1	many	TRBV18	CASSPPDRVYNEQFF	TGTGCCAGCTCACCTCCGGACAGGGTCTACAATGAGCAGTTCTTC
-	TRBJ2-1	many	TRBV5-1	CASSPRVDNEQFF	TGCGCCAGCAGCCCCCGAGTAGACAATGAGCAGTTCTTC
-	TRBJ2-4	many	TRBV28	CANQTTRGGDIQYF	TGTGCCAACCAGACCACGAGGGGCGGGGACATTCAGTACTTC
-	TRBJ1-3	many	TRBV5-1	CASSPEGSGNTIYF	TGCGCCAGCAGCCCCGAGGGCTCTGGAAACACCATATATTTT
TRBD1	TRBJ1-5	many	TRBV10-1	CASSTGGANQPQHF	TGCGCCAGCAGCACAGGGGGCGCGAATCAGCCCCAGCATTTT
-	TRBJ2-7	many	TRBV5-1	CASSSRGQTEQYF	TGCGCCAGCAGCTCAAGGGGCCAGACCGAGCAGTACTTC